This T cell receptor (beta chain) derives from a study of T cell responses to AZD1222 COVID-19 vaccine (dated by TCRdb to the early 2020s). For context, the study as a whole: AZD1222 recipients given second doses at about 4 weeks or at about 12 weeks were pooled, since spike-specific TCR depth and breadth were not found to differ between the two schedules. A total of just over 230 trial participants underwent TCR sequencing, of whom around 200 received two doses of AZD1222 and approximately 25 received two doses of the MenACWY control vaccine. Trial participants were enrolled by age into 18-55, 56-69 and 70-plus year subgroups, with roughly 160, 29 and 62 TCR-sequenced participants respectively. On the study overall, not on this receptor specifically: Nearly half of unique spike-specific TCRs reportedly recognized epitopes outside regions mutated in the B.1.351 and B.1.1.7 variants. Because no samples from the day 14 peak response were available, repertoires could be characterized only after the peak T cell response. After two AZD1222 doses, spike-specific TCR breadth and depth were significantly higher than at day 0 and than in MenACWY recipients. Participants were mostly white British, with more females than males. The authors suggested clonal diversity may have been underestimated. The vaccine-associated CD4 TCRs covered the entire spike protein, and the dominant responses fell in regions 160-218 and 743-854. Only five to seven AZD1222 recipients were SARS-CoV-2 seropositive at baseline, limiting conclusions about previously exposed vaccinees. The 56-69-year group was small, and its depth increase did not reach significance, likely because of low power.

The CDR3 regions of human TCRbeta chains were subjected to immunosequencing. On the authors' methods: Repertoire TCRs were matched against a reference library of SARS-CoV-2-specific TCRs generated with the MIRA antigen-specificity platform. Breadth was defined as the fraction of unique TCRs that were SARS-CoV-2-associated. Depth was defined as the fraction of total T cells that were SARS-CoV-2-associated. Each spike-specific TCR was assigned to its reactive spike region and to a CD4 or CD8 class using the MIRA data. Log10-transformed breadth and depth values were compared by one-way ANOVA with Sidak's multiple comparisons tests. The source is immuneACCESS, and TCRdb retained only in-frame sequences with V and J called. Part of the clones is not carried over; for the studies checked, unresolved V genes explain less than half of this, and the remainder is unexplained. V, J and clone size reflect that table, while D and trimming were determined from the DNA. Recorded for this sample are approximately 120,000 clones; about 94% of them occurred a single time. Of the sample, 0.91% falls within the top ten clones.

The time point label, as the study defines it: baseline before first vaccination. The vaccinee samples were drawn from two UK trials, COV001 and COV002, one of which was a single-blind randomized controlled phase 2/3 trial testing AZD1222 (ChAdOx1 nCoV-19) in healthy adults. For TCRbeta chain sequencing, PBMC samples were collected from trial participants at day 0 and at day 28 after the second dose. The CDR3 holds 13 amino acids from the cysteine to the phenylalanine. Just the 39-base CDR3 DNA is kept, in frame starting at base 1. CDR1 and CDR2, looked up from the germline V gene, are MRHNA and SNTAGT. V trim: 4 bases; J trim: 4 bases; unmatched bases: 1. Concerning this clone itself: The antigen this receptor binds is unknown. No clone much larger than this one lies a single base away; base qualities are absent.

The rearrangement combines TRBV6-4 with TRBJ2-5; 9 bases in the middle match TRBD1. The sample was peripheral blood, taken on day 0 of AZD1222 vaccination. The sequence was collected from an adult in good health. The bases are TGTGCCAGCAGTGCGACAGGGGGAGAGACCCAGTACTTC. Its translation is CASSATGGETQYF.